This is a list of T cell receptor beta chains from one sample in a study of T cell repertoires in cytomegalovirus infection. These receptors' antigens are unknown. TCRdb redid the calling of the reads with MiXCR, one entry per CDR3 protein. The table has 340,000 or so distinct CDR3 sequences, roughly 25% seen once; the top ten hold approximately 12%. The sequencing here drew on cultured PBMCs, taken from culture after CMV antigen stimulation. These TCRs come from a human donor in good health (CMV status not recorded). Some clones in this sample may be carry-over from other donors' samples. The CDR3 runs from the conserved cysteine through the conserved F or W. The D gene is left open where the match is weak. Not every row has a clone size; where given, it reads once, few, many or a size class.

j_call d_call clone_size v_call cdr3_nt cdr3_aa
TRBJ2-6 . . TRBV6-7 TGTGCCAGCAGGTACTTACCGGGGATTTGGCTTTCCGGGGCCAACGTCCTGACTTTC CASRYLPGIWLSGANVLTF
TRBJ2-2 . many TRBV7-2 TGTGCCAGCAGCGAGTCGGCAGGCTACACCGGGGAGCTGTTTTTT CASSESAGYTGELFF
TRBJ2-7 . few TRBV19 TGTGCCAGTAGTCCGAAGGGAAGGATCTACGAGCAGTACTTC CASSPKGRIYEQYF
TRBJ2-1 TRBD2 few TRBV7-8 TGTGCCAGCAGCCTAAGTAGCGGGATGGGGGGGCAGTTCTTC CASSLSSGMGGQFF
TRBJ1-1 . . TRBV11-3 TGTGCCAGCAGCTTAGGGGACGCGAACACTGAAGCTTTCTTT CASSLGDANTEAFF
TRBJ2-7 . few TRBV7-2 TGTGCCAGCAGCTTCATCTCAGGGGCCCCCTACGAGCAGTACTTC CASSFISGAPYEQYF
TRBJ1-2 . many TRBV7-6 TGTGCCAGCAGCGGAGGGGGGGGAGCCGGTTGGGGCTACACCTTC CASSGGGGAGWGYTF
TRBJ2-7 TRBD2 few TRBV7-2 TGTGCCAGCAGCTTAGGGGTCCTAGCGGGAGGGGCCTACGAGCAGTACTTC CASSLGVLAGGAYEQYF
TRBJ2-1 . many TRBV7-2 TGTGCCAGCAGCTCCTCTAGGGACTCCTACAATGAGCAGTTCTTC CASSSSRDSYNEQFF
TRBJ2-7 . . TRBV29-1 TGCAGCGTTGACGGGGTCTCCTCCTACGAGCAGTACTTC CSVDGVSSYEQYF
TRBJ2-1 . . TRBV9 TGTGCCAGCAGCGTAGCGCCACTGGGTGAGCAGTTCTTC CASSVAPLGEQFF
TRBJ2-1 TRBD2 many TRBV7-2 TGTGCCAGCAGCTTAGTCCTAGCTAGCGGATACAATGAGCAGTTCTTC CASSLVLASGYNEQFF
TRBJ2-1 TRBD1 . TRBV9 TGTGCCAGCGGTCCCGAGGGACAGGGTTATGAGCAGTTCTTC CASGPEGQGYEQFF
TRBJ2-5 . many TRBV7-2 TGTGCCAGCAGCCTTTCGGGACCCCAAGAGACCCAGTACTTC CASSLSGPQETQYF
TRBJ2-1 . . TRBV20-1 TGCAGTGCTGGGGGCCTAGCCCCAAGTGAGCAGTTCTTC CSAGGLAPSEQFF
TRBJ1-5 . . TRBV28 TGTGCCAGCAGTTCGGCGGGGTGGCCCCAGCATTTT CASSSAGWPQHF
TRBJ2-1 . many TRBV7-8 TGTGCCAGCAGCCTATGGATAGATGAGCAGTTCTTC CASSLWIDEQFF
TRBJ2-1 . many TRBV12-3/TRBV12-4 TGTGCCAGCAGCCCCCACCGGGGAGGCCCGGAGGAGAGGAATGAGCAGTTCTTC CASSPHRGGPEERNEQFF
TRBJ2-1 TRBD2 few TRBV6-2/TRBV6-3 TGTGCCAGCAGTACCCCCACTAGCGGAATCTACAATGAGCAGTTCTTC CASSTPTSGIYNEQFF
TRBJ2-7 TRBD2 many TRBV18 TGTGCCAGCTCAGGGGACTATCGATACGAGCAGTACTTC CASSGDYRYEQYF
TRBJ2-2 . . TRBV19 TGTGCCAGTAGTATTGCCAGGGCCACCGGGGAGCTGTTTTTT CASSIARATGELFF
TRBJ2-1 . . TRBV19 TGTGCCAGTACCCGCGGGAAAATGAATGAGCAGTTCTTC CASTRGKMNEQFF
TRBJ2-1 TRBD2 . TRBV7-2 TGTGCCAGCAGCTTAGCCCCAATTAGCGGGGACACCTACAATGAGCAGTTCTTC CASSLAPISGDTYNEQFF
TRBJ2-3 TRBD2 few TRBV6-4 TGTGCCAGCAGTGTAGCGGGAGAAGGGGATACGCAGTATTTT CASSVAGEGDTQYF
TRBJ2-7 . . TRBV29-1 TGCAGCGTTGGGGGGGACGAGCAGTACTTC CSVGGDEQYF
TRBJ2-5 TRBD1 . TRBV9 TGTGCCAGCAGCGTGACAGGGGAGGAAAGAGTCCAGTACTTC CASSVTGEERVQYF
TRBJ1-4 . . TRBV28 TGTGCCAGCAGTTTCCGAGGAAAACTGTTTTTT CASSFRGKLFF
TRBJ2-3 TRBD2 few TRBV19 TGTGCCAGTAGGGGACCAGGCGGGAGAACAGATACGCAGTATTTT CASRGPGGRTDTQYF
TRBJ2-1 . . TRBV7-3 TGTGCCAGCAGCCCCGGGAGCGAATCCTACAATGAGCAGTTCTTC CASSPGSESYNEQFF
TRBJ2-1 . few TRBV27 TGTGCCAGCAAGACAGGGGAGCGGGGTGAGCAGTTCTTC CASKTGERGEQFF
TRBJ1-5 . . TRBV7-9 TGTGCCAGCAGCTTAGGGGTTATAGGCAATCAGCCCCAGCATTTT CASSLGVIGNQPQHF
TRBJ2-1 . . TRBV29-1 TGCAGCGTTCAAGTAGGGGGGTACAATGAGCAGTTCTTC CSVQVGGYNEQFF
TRBJ2-1 . . TRBV20-1 TGCAGTGCTAGAGGGGCAGGGTCGTTCAATGAGCAGTTCTTC CSARGAGSFNEQFF
TRBJ1-2 TRBD1 . TRBV11-3 TGTGCCAGCAGCCCCCGCCCCCAGGGGGGAGAAGATGGCTACACCTTC CASSPRPQGGEDGYTF
TRBJ2-1 . few TRBV7-9 TGTGCCAGCAGCTTAGCAGGCCGGGCCCATGAGCAGTTCTTC CASSLAGRAHEQFF
TRBJ2-7 . few TRBV15 TGTGCCACCAGGGCCCCGGGGCTAGCGCGGAGCTCCTACGAGCAGTACTTC CATRAPGLARSSYEQYF
TRBJ2-2 TRBD2 . TRBV6-5 TGTGCCAGCAGTAGACTAGCGGGAGGGGAAACGTACACCGGGGAGCTGTTTTTT CASSRLAGGETYTGELFF
TRBJ1-1 . few TRBV11-1 TGTGCCAGCAGCTGGGGCAGATTAACTGAAGCTTTCTTT CASSWGRLTEAFF
TRBJ1-3 . . TRBV6-6 TGTGCCAGCAGAAACCCTGGAAGCACCATATATTTT CASRNPGSTIYF
TRBJ1-1 . many TRBV12-3/TRBV12-4 TGTGCCAGCAGTTTAGGGGGGCCCACTGAAGCTTTCTTT CASSLGGPTEAFF
TRBJ1-6 TRBD1 many TRBV12-3/TRBV12-4 TGTGCCAGCAGTGGGACAGGGCAATCACCCCTCCACTTT CASSGTGQSPLHF
TRBJ1-1 TRBD1 . TRBV7-6 TGTGCCAGCAGCTTAGGTCGAGGGGCAGGGGGCGTGAGCACTGAAGCTTTCTTT CASSLGRGAGGVSTEAFF
TRBJ1-6 . . TRBV7-9 TGTGCCAGCAGCTTTGGGAATAATTCACCCCTCCACTTT CASSFGNNSPLHF
TRBJ2-1 . . TRBV28 TGTGCCTGCAGTTTAAAAGGGAATGGGGGGTTCTTC CACSLKGNGGFF
TRBJ2-2 . few TRBV7-9 TGTGCCAGCAGCTTAGTGGGATCCGGGGAGCTGTTTTTT CASSLVGSGELFF
TRBJ2-1 . . TRBV7-9 TGTGCCAGCTCTGGATGGGAGAGCTCCTACAATGAGCAGTTCTTC CASSGWESSYNEQFF
TRBJ1-1 TRBD1 . TRBV10-3 TGTGCCACCTGGACAGGGACCAACACTGAAGCTTTCTTT CATWTGTNTEAFF
TRBJ1-1 . . TRBV7-2 TGTGCCAGCAGCTTAAAGGGGGGCCCGTACACTGAAGCTTTCTTT CASSLKGGPYTEAFF
TRBJ1-1 . many TRBV12-3/TRBV12-4 TGTGCCAGCAGTTTAGATCCGGGGGGGAACACTGAAGCTTTCTTT CASSLDPGGNTEAFF
TRBJ1-4 TRBD1 few TRBV28 TGTGCCAGCAGTTTCCCAGGGGGCGACGAAAAACTGTTTTTT CASSFPGGDEKLFF
TRBJ2-5 TRBD2 . TRBV12-3/TRBV12-4 TGTGCCAGCAGTTACGATAGCGGGGCCCAAGAGACCCAGTACTTC CASSYDSGAQETQYF
TRBJ2-5 . few TRBV11-2 TGTGCCAGCAGCTTAGGCCGGCGACCGACCCCCCAAGAGACCCAGTACTTC CASSLGRRPTPQETQYF
TRBJ2-2 TRBD1 . TRBV18 TGTGCCAGCTCACCCCAGGGGGACGGGGAGCTGTTTTTT CASSPQGDGELFF
TRBJ2-1 TRBD1 few TRBV7-6 TGTGCCTGCGGACAGGGCGACAATGAGCAGTTCTTC CACGQGDNEQFF
TRBJ2-7 . . TRBV6-2/TRBV6-3 TGTGCCAGCATGCCGCGAGCGGTCACCTACGAGCAGTACTTC CASMPRAVTYEQYF
TRBJ1-5 . many TRBV7-2 TGTGCCAGCAGCTTCCCCAATCAGCCCCAGCATTTT CASSFPNQPQHF
TRBJ1-2 TRBD1 . TRBV19 TGTGCCAGTAGTATAGAATCTGGACAGGGGAACTGGGGCTATGGCTACACCTTC CASSIESGQGNWGYGYTF